These T cell receptor beta chains were read from a single sample in a study of T cells in Graves' hyperthyroidism and ophthalmopathy. A single record per CDR3 protein comes from TCRdb applying MiXCR to the multiplex PCR reads. The sample lists 550,000 to 600,000 distinct CDR3 sequences, over 15% seen once, with about 18% in the top ten. The sequencing sample was made of blood. These receptors all come from a woman younger than 30 with Graves' hyperthyroidism. CDR3s include the opening cysteine and the closing phenylalanine or tryptophan. Each record gives: J gene, D gene, V gene, clone size, CDR3 protein, CDR3 DNA. The D gene is left open where the match is weak. A row's size may be missing; if present it is once, few, many or a size class.

>TRBJ2-1|TRBD2|TRBV12-5|few
CASGLVRGGSYNEQFF
TGTGCTAGTGGTTTGGTACGGGGGGGCTCCTACAATGAGCAGTTCTTC
>TRBJ1-5|.|TRBV7-9|.
CASSIGGPAGYQPQHF
TGTGCCAGCAGCATCGGGGGTCCTGCAGGATATCAGCCCCAGCATTTT
>TRBJ2-3|TRBD2|TRBV20-1|many
CSARDRTSGPTDTQYF
TGCAGTGCTAGAGATCGGACTAGCGGGCCCACAGATACGCAGTATTTT
>TRBJ2-5|TRBD2|TRBV5-6|.
CASWGLAAQETQYF
TGTGCCAGCTGGGGACTAGCGGCACAAGAGACCCAGTACTTC
>TRBJ2-7|TRBD1|TRBV10-3|many
CAISTDRGRDEQYF
TGTGCCATCAGCACGGACAGGGGCCGGGACGAGCAGTACTTC
>TRBJ2-1|.|TRBV2|many
CASTLKNEQFF
TGTGCCAGCACCCTTAAAAATGAGCAGTTCTTC
>TRBJ2-7|.|TRBV7-2|many
CASSFFRGSPYEQYF
TGTGCCAGCAGCTTCTTCAGGGGTTCCCCCTACGAGCAGTACTTC
>TRBJ2-5|TRBD1|TRBV5-1|once
CASSLEAGGWETQYF
TGCGCCAGCAGCTTGGAGGCAGGGGGCTGGGAGACCCAGTACTTC
>TRBJ2-2|.|TRBV20-1|once
CSARRRGPNTGELFF
TGCAGTGCTAGGCGCAGGGGTCCCAACACCGGGGAGCTGTTTTTT
>TRBJ2-1|.|TRBV2|many
CASRRDDYNEQFF
TGTGCCAGCAGGAGGGACGACTACAATGAGCAGTTCTTC
>TRBJ2-3|.|TRBV10-2|few
CASSEGGGGGATDTQYF
TGCGCCAGCAGTGAGGGGGGTGGGGGGGGGGCCACAGATACGCAGTATTTT
>TRBJ2-3|TRBD1|TRBV20-1|.
CSARGQGVGGTQYF
TGCAGTGCTAGAGGACAGGGTGTTGGAGGTACGCAGTATTTT
>TRBJ1-4|.|TRBV5-1|.
CASSSTSTNEKLFF
TGCGCCAGCAGCTCGACATCAACTAATGAAAAACTGTTTTTT
>TRBJ2-7|.|TRBV20-1|many
CSASATGPEQYF
TGCAGTGCTAGTGCGACAGGCCCCGAGCAGTACTTC
>TRBJ2-1|.|TRBV27|few
CASSLAGAQFF
TGTGCCAGCAGTTTAGCCGGGGCACAGTTCTTC
>TRBJ1-2|TRBD1|TRBV28|many
CASSPGSGQGAVNYGYTF
TGTGCCAGCAGTCCCGGGTCGGGACAGGGGGCAGTTAACTATGGCTACACCTTC
>TRBJ2-7|TRBD2|TRBV3-1|.
CASSQDFSWREGAYEQYF
TGTGCCAGCAGCCAAGATTTCTCATGGCGGGAGGGAGCCTACGAGCAGTACTTC
>TRBJ2-1|TRBD2|TRBV6-4|few
CASSSGTNNEQFF
TGTGCCAGCAGCTCCGGGACTAATAATGAGCAGTTCTTC
>TRBJ2-2|.|TRBV6-1|.
CASTGGVGTGELFF
TGTGCCAGCACTGGGGGAGTGGGTACCGGGGAGCTGTTTTTT
>TRBJ2-7|.|TRBV4-1|.
CASSQRGREGSYEQYF
TGCGCCAGCAGCCAACGAGGGCGTGAGGGATCCTACGAGCAGTACTTC
>TRBJ2-2|.|TRBV12-3/TRBV12-4|many
CASRRAGNTGELFF
TGTGCCAGCAGACGAGCGGGTAACACCGGGGAGCTGTTTTTT
>TRBJ1-5|.|TRBV5-1|.
CASSLGARQPQHF
TGCGCCAGCAGCTTGGGGGCCAGGCAGCCCCAGCATTTT
>TRBJ2-3|.|TRBV24-1|many
CATSDLPGISDTQYF
TGTGCCACCAGTGATTTGCCCGGCATTTCAGATACGCAGTATTTT
>TRBJ2-5|TRBD1|TRBV11-3|many
CASSWGTGDLETQYF
TGTGCCAGCAGCTGGGGGACAGGGGATTTAGAGACCCAGTACTTC
>TRBJ1-1|TRBD1|TRBV27|many
CASSPQGSVNTEAFF
TGTGCCAGCAGTCCACAGGGGTCGGTGAACACTGAAGCTTTCTTT
>TRBJ2-7|.|TRBV29-1|few
CSVGGGGDEQYF
TGCAGCGTTGGAGGGGGAGGGGACGAGCAGTACTTC
>TRBJ2-3|TRBD1|TRBV24-1|.
CATSDSGQGITDTQYF
TGTGCCACCAGTGACTCGGGACAGGGGATCACAGATACGCAGTATTTT
>TRBJ2-2|TRBD2|TRBV10-1|few
CASSRRLAPNTGELFF
TGCGCCAGCAGTCGCAGACTAGCACCGAACACCGGGGAGCTGTTTTTT
>TRBJ2-7|.|TRBV7-9|many
CASSLQGNEQYF
TGTGCCAGCAGCCTACAGGGCAACGAGCAGTACTTC
>TRBJ1-1|TRBD1|TRBV13|many
CASSLAQDRGGTEAFF
TGTGCCAGCAGCTTAGCCCAGGACAGGGGGGGCACTGAAGCTTTCTTT
>TRBJ1-1|.|TRBV7-9|many
CASSLKAASEAFF
TGTGCCAGCAGCCTAAAGGCAGCTTCTGAAGCTTTCTTT
>TRBJ2-1|TRBD2|TRBV11-3|.
CASSSAGDLEQFF
TGTGCCAGCAGCTCAGCGGGGGATTTGGAGCAGTTCTTC
>TRBJ1-2|.|TRBV29-1|few
CSVAGQFGYTF
TGCAGCGTTGCCGGACAGTTCGGCTACACCTTC
>TRBJ1-4|TRBD1|TRBV7-9|.
CASSFDRRQGASEKLFF
TGTGCCAGCAGCTTTGATAGGAGACAGGGGGCATCTGAAAAACTGTTTTTT